This T cell receptor beta chain was captured in a study of T cells in Graves' hyperthyroidism and ophthalmopathy. Blood was sampled at initial diagnosis of hyperthyroidism, prior to onset of any ophthalmopathy symptoms. The investigators amplified TCR beta CDR3 regions from RNA transcripts. The HTBI primer set served for first-round RT-PCR of the TCR CDR3. TCRdb independently ran MiXCR on the multiplex PCR reads; one entry per CDR3 protein. The profile shows some 250,000 distinct CDR3 sequences, about 15% of them singletons. With 2 bases clipped from V and 2 bases from J, the junction kept 4 bases outside the gene matches. CDR3 length equals 16 residues. Germline CDR1 SGHTA, CDR2 FQGNSA.

The chain links TRBV7-2 to TRBJ2-5; 11 nucleotides match TRBD2. This receptor was obtained from a woman aged 45-65 years with Graves' hyperthyroidism that later progressed to Graves' ophthalmopathy. Sequenced material: blood. Written as DNA, the CDR3 is TGTGCCAGCAGCTTATTGGGACTAGCGGATCAAGAGACCCAGTACTTC. As protein: CASSLLGLADQETQYF.